This T cell receptor beta chain was captured by sequencing in a study of Ad26.COV2.S vaccination and SARS-CoV-2 variants. Study at large: Donor was assigned to the Ad26.COV2.S arm of trial COV1001. In the study, Ad26.COV2.S was injected intramuscularly once, or twice 56 days apart. Regarding the study as a whole: Spike-specific TCR breadth ran higher among vaccine recipients than placebo recipients.

Comments on this clone: Its antigen is currently unknown.

Profiled with immunoSEQ multiplex PCR; TCRdb holds only in-frame clones, not every one. The data contain hundreds of thousands of clones, roughly 89% of them singletons. In germline, CDR1 is SGHRS, CDR2 YFSETQ. This CDR3 contains 15 residues. The V and J ends lost 0 bases and 10 bases respectively, with 14 bases between them. Indicated treatment: around 19 received Ad26.COV2.S at low or high dose, single or two shots; about five received placebo; per-sample allocation not given. The investigators took samples on day 63 after the first vaccine or placebo injection. The material sequenced was peripheral blood, taken in a trial of Ad26.COV2.S vaccine versus placebo. The source of this sequence is a person aged 18-60 years who received the Ad26.COV2.S COVID-19 vaccine or a placebo. This sequence joins TRBV5-1 and TRBJ1-6; D gene uncertain. CDR3 loop: CASSLDGIPGSPLHF. As DNA, the CDR3 is TGCGCCAGCAGCTTGGACGGCATTCCGGGATCACCCCTCCACTTT.